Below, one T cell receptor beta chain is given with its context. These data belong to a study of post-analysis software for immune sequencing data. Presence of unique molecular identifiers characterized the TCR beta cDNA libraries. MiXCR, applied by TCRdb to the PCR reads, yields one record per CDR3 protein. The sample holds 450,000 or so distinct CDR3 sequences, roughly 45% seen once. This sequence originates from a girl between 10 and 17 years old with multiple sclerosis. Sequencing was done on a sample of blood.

The chain's CDR3 is CASSSRTGVPYEQYF. CDR3 in DNA: TGTGCCAGCAGCTCGCGGACAGGGGTGCCCTACGAGCAGTACTTC. The chain has TRBV7-2 and TRBJ2-7, with TRBD1 identical over 9 bases. After removal of 4 bases from V and 2 bases from J, the junction contained 6 bases not matched to a gene. The CDR3 consists of 15 residues. Looked up from germline, CDR1 is SGHTA and CDR2 is FQGNSA.